Following are 17 T cell receptor beta chains from one sample sequenced in a study of CD4 T cells in relation to SARS-CoV-2 and coronaviruses. The repertoire was sequenced with immunoSEQ multiplex PCR; TCRdb's copy has only in-frame clones and lacks some. The sample has some 14,000 clones; just under 80% are singletons. CD4+ T cells from unexposed donors were obtained before the COVID-19 pandemic (2011-2018). Isolation of CD4+ T cells took place after about 9 days in culture. These receptors' antigens are unknown. The sample was CD4+ T cells from PBMCs, cultured in vitro. These TCRs come from a human donor in good health.

In DNA, the CDR3 is TGTGCCAGCAGCTTGGCGGGCCCCGACGTGGAGACCCAGTACTTC. It codes for CASSLAGPDVETQYF. The V gene is TRBV5-4, the J gene TRBJ2-5; no clear D. Germline V gene lookup returns CDR1 SGHNT and CDR2 YYREEE (reference sequence). Deletions cut 0 bases from V and 5 bases from J, with 14 bases between. CDR3 size: 15 residues.

The rearrangement links TRBV6-5 to TRBJ1-2; D possibly corresponds to TRBD1 (6 bases). Germline loops: CDR1 MNHEY, CDR2 SVGAGI. CDR3 length equals 15 residues. Trimming cost V 5 bases and J 3 bases, with 16 bases left between them. The CDR3 protein is CASSRTGSRDYGYTF. CDR3 nucleotide sequence: TGTGCCAGCAGTCGAACAGGGTCCAGGGACTATGGCTACACCTTC.

The V call is TRBV28, the J call TRBJ2-7, with TRBD2 matching over 10 bases. This CDR3 comprises 15 residues. CDR1 and CDR2 (germline): MDHEN, SYDVKM. The V gene end was trimmed by 4 bases and the J gene end by 1 base; junction bases not matched to a gene: 4. CDR3 DNA: TGTGCCAGCAGTTCTTCTAGCGGGAGTTCCTACGAGCAGTACTTC. This sequence encodes CASSSSSGSSYEQYF.

The chain employs TRBV27 and TRBJ2-1; D unresolved. CDR1 and CDR2 from the germline V gene are MNHEY and SMNVEV (reference sequence). This CDR3 region has 17 residues. Trimming cost V 0 bases and J 3 bases, with 15 bases left between them. The CDR3 DNA sequence: TGTGCCAGCAGTTTATCCCTGCGTTCTGCCAGCTACAATGAGCAGTTCTTC. This gives the protein CASSLSLRSASYNEQFF.

This clone was seen once. This chain connects TRBV7-3 to TRBJ2-1, with D possibly TRBD1 on 5 matching bases. Trimming left V 5 bases short and J 10 bases short, with 15 bases between. The CDR3 totals 13 residues. Germline CDR1 is SGHTA and CDR2 is FQGTGA. The CDR3 is CASSPLGYREQFF. For the CDR3, the DNA is TGTGCCAGCAGCCCTTTGGGTTACAGGGAGCAGTTCTTC. The full variable domain, rest sourced from reference TRBV7-3 and TRBJ2-1, is GAGVSQTPSNKVTEKGKYVELRCDPISGHTALYWYRQSLGQGPEFLIYFQGTGAADDSGLPNDRFFAVRPEGSVSTLKIQRTERGDSAVYLCASSPLGYREQFFGPGTRLTVL.

The sample holds a few counts of this clone. The chain employs TRBV27 and TRBJ2-4; possible D gene TRBD2, 5 bases. Germline V gene data show CDR1 as MNHEY and CDR2 as SMNVEV (reference sequence). Trimming removed 6 bases from V and 9 bases from J, with 15 bases in between. The CDR3 is 13 residues long. The CDR3, as DNA: TGTGCCAGCAGCCTCAGTGTGGCGGGCATTCAGTACTTC. This encodes CASSLSVAGIQYF.

V usage is TRBV27 and J usage is TRBJ1-2; D not resolved. Between the trimmed V and J ends, which lost 3 bases and 2 bases, there was a span of 7 bases. This CDR3 comprises 13 residues. Germline assignment: CDR1 MNHEY and CDR2 SMNVEV (reference sequence). The CDR3 nucleotides are TGTGCCAGCAGTTTCGACGGGAACTATGGCTACACCTTC. It encodes CASSFDGNYGYTF.

This chain connects TRBV4-1 to TRBJ1-2, with D possibly being TRBD1 (5 bases). The germline CDR1 and CDR2 sequences are MGHRA and YSYEKL. This CDR3 comprises 15 residues. Deletions cut 4 bases from V and 3 bases from J, with 15 bases between. This CDR3 is CASSPGTTRDYGYTF. CDR3 bases: TGCGCCAGCAGCCCAGGGACCACTAGAGACTATGGCTACACCTTC.

The rearrangement joins TRBV27 to TRBJ2-1; 7 nucleotides align to TRBD1. The CDR3 length is 13 residues. The germline V gene has CDR1 MNHEY and CDR2 SMNVEV (reference sequence). The ends lost 3 bases at V and 8 bases at J; junction bases unmatched: 4. The CDR3 is CASSFNRGHEQFF. The CDR3 bases are TGTGCCAGCAGTTTTAATAGGGGGCATGAGCAGTTCTTC.

This chain joins TRBV6-5 and TRBJ2-7, with 8 bases identical to TRBD1. CDR1 MNHEY and CDR2 SVGAGI come from the germline V gene. With 7 bases clipped from V and 4 bases from J, the junction kept 12 bases outside the gene matches. The CDR3 length is 15 residues. In DNA form, the CDR3 reads TGTGCCAGCACTTGGAGGACAGGGAAGGGGTACGAGCAGTACTTC. It yields the protein CASTWRTGKGYEQYF.

The V and J genes are TRBV30 and TRBJ2-3, with D tentatively TRBD2 (5 bases). CDR3 length: 15 residues. The germline V and J ends were trimmed by 0 bases and 0 bases, with 10 bases remaining between them. CDR1 GTSNPN and CDR2 SVGIG come from the germline V gene (reference sequence). The CDR3 bases are TGTGCCTGGAGTGTACTAGACACTAGCACAGATACGCAGTATTTT. The encoded protein is CAWSVLDTSTDTQYF.

The chain is built from TRBV5-1 and TRBJ2-3, with TRBD2 identical over 7 bases. Germline assignment: CDR1 SGHRS and CDR2 YFSETQ. The trim removed 0 bases at V and 6 bases at J, leaving 10 bases unmatched. CDR3 length: 16 residues. The CDR3 spells CASSLEGRGSRDTQYF. The CDR3 DNA reads TGCGCCAGCAGCTTGGAAGGGCGGGGGTCACGCGATACGCAGTATTTT.

The chain carries TRBV7-3 and TRBJ2-2; D unresolved. V shed 5 bases and J shed 6 bases, with 10 bases lying between them. The CDR3 sequence is 13 residues long. Germline V CDR1 and CDR2: SGHTA, FQGTGA. In DNA, the CDR3 is TGTGCCAGCAGCCCCGGGTCTTCCGGGGAGCTGTTTTTT. Its protein is CASSPGSSGELFF.

The chain carries TRBV3-1 (or the pseudogene TRBV3-2) and TRBJ2-1; D ambiguous. Germline V CDR1 and CDR2: LGHDT, YNNKEL (reference sequence). V was trimmed by 0 bases and J by 8 bases, leaving 8 bases between them. The CDR3 spans 13 residues. The CDR3 is CASSQDRSHEQFF. CDR3 in DNA: TGTGCCAGCAGCCAAGATCGTAGCCATGAGCAGTTCTTC.

The rearrangement links TRBV18 to TRBJ1-4; TRBD1 agrees at 8 bases. Losses at the gene ends were 4 bases for V and 7 bases for J; bases not matched to a gene: 2. CDR1 KGHSH and CDR2 LQKENI come from the germline V gene. The CDR3 extends over 13 amino acids. This CDR3 reads CASSLGTGEKLFF. In DNA, the CDR3 is TGTGCCAGCTCACTGGGGACAGGTGAAAAACTGTTTTTT.

The rearrangement joins TRBV5-1 to TRBJ1-1, with D tentatively TRBD1 (6 bases). This CDR3 is 14 amino acids long. Deletions cut 4 bases from V and 0 bases from J, with 10 bases between. Germline CDR1 and CDR2: SGHRS and YFSETQ. The CDR3 loop is CASSGGLMNTEAFF. CDR3 nucleotide sequence: TGCGCCAGCAGCGGGGGCTTAATGAACACTGAAGCTTTCTTT.

The chain recombines TRBV5-6 with TRBJ1-3; 7 bases line up with TRBD1. Germline values: CDR1 SGHDT, CDR2 YYEEEE. Trimming took 7 bases from V and 2 from J; bases not matched to a gene: 3. CDR3 size: 13 residues. DNA for the CDR3: TGTGCCAGCCGAGACAGGGCTGGAAACACCATATATTTT. Its protein is CASRDRAGNTIYF.